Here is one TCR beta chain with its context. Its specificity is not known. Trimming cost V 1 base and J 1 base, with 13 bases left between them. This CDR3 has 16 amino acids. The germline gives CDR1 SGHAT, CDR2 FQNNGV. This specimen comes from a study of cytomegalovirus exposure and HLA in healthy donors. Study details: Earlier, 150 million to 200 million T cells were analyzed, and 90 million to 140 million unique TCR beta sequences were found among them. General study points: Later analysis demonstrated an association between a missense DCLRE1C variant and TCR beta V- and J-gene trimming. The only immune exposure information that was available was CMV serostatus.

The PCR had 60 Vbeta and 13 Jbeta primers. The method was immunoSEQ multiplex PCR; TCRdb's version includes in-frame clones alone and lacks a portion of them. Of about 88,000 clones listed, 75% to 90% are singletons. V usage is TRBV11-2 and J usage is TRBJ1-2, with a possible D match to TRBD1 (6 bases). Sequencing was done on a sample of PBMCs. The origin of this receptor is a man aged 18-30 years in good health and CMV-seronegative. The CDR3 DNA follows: TGTGCCAGCAGCTTAGGGAGACAGGCTCGTAACTATGGCTACACCTTC. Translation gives CASSLGRQARNYGYTF.